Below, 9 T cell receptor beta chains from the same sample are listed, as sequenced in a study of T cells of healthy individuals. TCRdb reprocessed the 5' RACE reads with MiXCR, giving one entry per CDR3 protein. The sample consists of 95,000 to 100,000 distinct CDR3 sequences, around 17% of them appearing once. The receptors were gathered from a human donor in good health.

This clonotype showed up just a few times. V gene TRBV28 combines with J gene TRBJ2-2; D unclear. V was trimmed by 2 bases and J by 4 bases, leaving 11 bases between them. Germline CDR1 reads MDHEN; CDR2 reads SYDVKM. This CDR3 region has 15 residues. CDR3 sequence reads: CASSLQGILTGELFF. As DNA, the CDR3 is TGTGCCAGCAGTTTACAAGGGATCCTCACCGGGGAGCTGTTTTTT.

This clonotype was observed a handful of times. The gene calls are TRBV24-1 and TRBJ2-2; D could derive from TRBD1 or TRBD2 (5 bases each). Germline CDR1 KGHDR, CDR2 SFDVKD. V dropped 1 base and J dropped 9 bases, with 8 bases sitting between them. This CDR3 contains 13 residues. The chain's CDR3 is CATSDFSGRELFF. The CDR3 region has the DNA TGTGCCACCAGTGATTTTTCGGGGCGGGAGCTGTTTTTT.

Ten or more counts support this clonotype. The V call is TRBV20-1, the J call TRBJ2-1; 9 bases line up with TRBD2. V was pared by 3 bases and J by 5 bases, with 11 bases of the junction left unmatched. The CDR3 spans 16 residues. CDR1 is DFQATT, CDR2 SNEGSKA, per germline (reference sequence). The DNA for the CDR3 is TGCAGTGCTAGTAGCTACGCGGGGGGGGGTGACAATGAGCAGTTCTTC. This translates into CSASSYAGGGDNEQFF.

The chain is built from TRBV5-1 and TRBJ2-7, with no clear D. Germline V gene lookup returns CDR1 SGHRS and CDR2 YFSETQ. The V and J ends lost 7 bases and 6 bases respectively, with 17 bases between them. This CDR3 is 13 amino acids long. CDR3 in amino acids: CASGLSDGSEQYF. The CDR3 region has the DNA TGCGCCAGCGGCCTTTCAGACGGTAGCGAGCAGTACTTC.

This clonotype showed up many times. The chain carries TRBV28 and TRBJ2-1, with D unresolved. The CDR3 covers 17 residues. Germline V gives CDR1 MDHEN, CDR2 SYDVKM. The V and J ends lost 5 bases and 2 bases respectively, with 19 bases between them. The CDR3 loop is CASSRSPSVKTYNEQFF. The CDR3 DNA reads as TGTGCCAGCAGTCGCTCCCCGAGCGTAAAGACCTACAATGAGCAGTTCTTC.

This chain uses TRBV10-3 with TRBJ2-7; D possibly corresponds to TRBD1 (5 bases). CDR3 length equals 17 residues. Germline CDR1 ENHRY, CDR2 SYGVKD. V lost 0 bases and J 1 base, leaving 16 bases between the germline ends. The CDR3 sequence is CAISESTKGPASYEQYF. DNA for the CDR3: TGTGCCATCAGTGAGTCGACGAAGGGGCCTGCATCCTACGAGCAGTACTTC.

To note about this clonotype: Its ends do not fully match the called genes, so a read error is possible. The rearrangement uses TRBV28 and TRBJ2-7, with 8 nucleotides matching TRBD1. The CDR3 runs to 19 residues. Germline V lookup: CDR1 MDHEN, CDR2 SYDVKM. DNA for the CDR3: TGTGCTAGCAGGCCTCGGACAGGGAAAGTTTACGGGACCTCCTACGAGCAGTACTTC. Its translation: CASRPRTGKVYGTSYEQYF.

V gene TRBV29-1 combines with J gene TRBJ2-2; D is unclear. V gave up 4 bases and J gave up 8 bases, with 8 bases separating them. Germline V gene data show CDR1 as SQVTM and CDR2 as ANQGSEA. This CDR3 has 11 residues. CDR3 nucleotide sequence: TGCAGCGTTGCGGGCGGTGGGGAGCTGTTTTTT. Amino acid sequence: CSVAGGGELFF.

The CDR3: CASSKTSVTDTQYF. CDR3 bases: TGCGCCAGCAGTAAAACTAGCGTCACAGATACGCAGTATTTT. The chain employs TRBV5-1 and TRBJ2-3; TRBD2 matches 7 bases. This CDR3 comprises 14 residues. Germline trimming cut 5 bases from V and 2 bases from J; bases unmatched to any gene: 5. Germline assignment: CDR1 SGHRS and CDR2 YFSETQ.